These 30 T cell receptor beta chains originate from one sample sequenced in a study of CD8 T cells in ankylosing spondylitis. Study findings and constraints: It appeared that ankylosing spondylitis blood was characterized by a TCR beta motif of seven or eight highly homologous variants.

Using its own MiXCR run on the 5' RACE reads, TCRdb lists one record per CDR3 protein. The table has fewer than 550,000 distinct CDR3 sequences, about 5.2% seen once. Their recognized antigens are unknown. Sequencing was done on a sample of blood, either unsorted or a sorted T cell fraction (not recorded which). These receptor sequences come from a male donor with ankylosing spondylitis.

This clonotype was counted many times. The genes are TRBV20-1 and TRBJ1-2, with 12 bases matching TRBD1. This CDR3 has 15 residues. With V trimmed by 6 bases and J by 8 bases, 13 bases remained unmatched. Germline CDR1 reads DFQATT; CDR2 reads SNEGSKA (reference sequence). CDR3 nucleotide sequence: TGCAGTGCAGATTCGCAGGGGACAGGGGGCAGAGGCTACACCTTC. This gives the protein CSADSQGTGGRGYTF.

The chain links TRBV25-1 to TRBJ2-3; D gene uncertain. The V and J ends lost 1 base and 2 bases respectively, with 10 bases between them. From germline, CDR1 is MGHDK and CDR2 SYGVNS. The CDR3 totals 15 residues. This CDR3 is CASSEFAGTTDTQYF. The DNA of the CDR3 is TGTGCCAGCAGTGAATTTGCAGGCACCACAGATACGCAGTATTTT. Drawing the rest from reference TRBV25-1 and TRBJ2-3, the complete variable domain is EADIYQTPRYLVIGTGKKITLECSQTMGHDKMYWYQQDPGMELHLIHYSYGVNSTEKGDLSSESTVSRIRTEHFPLTLESARPSHTSQYLCASSEFAGTTDTQYFGPGTRLTVL.

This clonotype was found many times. The CDR3 here is CASRQPGEEQFF. DNA of the CDR3: TGTGCCAGCAGGCAACCAGGGGAGGAGCAGTTCTTC. The chain combines TRBV12-3 or TRBV12-4 with TRBJ2-1; possible D gene TRBD1, 6 bases. This CDR3 contains 12 residues. Trimming removed 6 bases from V and 10 bases from J, with 13 bases in between.

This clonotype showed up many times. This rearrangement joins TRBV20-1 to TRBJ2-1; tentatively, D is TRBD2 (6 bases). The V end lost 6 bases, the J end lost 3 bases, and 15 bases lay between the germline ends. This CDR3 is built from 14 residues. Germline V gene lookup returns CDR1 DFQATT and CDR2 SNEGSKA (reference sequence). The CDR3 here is CSALAPLDYNEQFF. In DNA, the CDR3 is TGCAGTGCCCTAGCGCCCTTGGACTACAATGAGCAGTTCTTC.

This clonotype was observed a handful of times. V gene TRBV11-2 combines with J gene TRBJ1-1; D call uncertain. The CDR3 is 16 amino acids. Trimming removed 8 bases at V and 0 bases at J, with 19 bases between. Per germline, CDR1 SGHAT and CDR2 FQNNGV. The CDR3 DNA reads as TGTGCCAGCGGTCCTCTCTATCAACGCCTGAACACTGAAGCTTTCTTT. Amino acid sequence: CASGPLYQRLNTEAFF.

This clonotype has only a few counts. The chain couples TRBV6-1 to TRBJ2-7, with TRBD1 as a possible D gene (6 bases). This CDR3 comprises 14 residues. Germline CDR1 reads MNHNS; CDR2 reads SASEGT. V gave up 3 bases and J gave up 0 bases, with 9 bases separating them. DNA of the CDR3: TGTGCCAGCAGTGATGGGGGACACTCCTACGAGCAGTACTTC. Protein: CASSDGGHSYEQYF.

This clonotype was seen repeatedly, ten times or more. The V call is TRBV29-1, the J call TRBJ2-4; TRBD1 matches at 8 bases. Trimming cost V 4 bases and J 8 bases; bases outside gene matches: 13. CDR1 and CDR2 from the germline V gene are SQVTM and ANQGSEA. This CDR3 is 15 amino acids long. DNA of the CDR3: TGCAGCGTTGGATTAACGAAAGGACAGGGAGACATTCAGTACTTC. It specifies CSVGLTKGQGDIQYF.

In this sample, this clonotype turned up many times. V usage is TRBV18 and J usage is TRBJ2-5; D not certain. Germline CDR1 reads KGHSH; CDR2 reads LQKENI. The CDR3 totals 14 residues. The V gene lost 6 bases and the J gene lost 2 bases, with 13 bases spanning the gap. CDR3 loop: CASSLSWDQETQYF. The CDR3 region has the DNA TGTGCCAGCTCCCTGAGCTGGGATCAAGAGACCCAGTACTTC.

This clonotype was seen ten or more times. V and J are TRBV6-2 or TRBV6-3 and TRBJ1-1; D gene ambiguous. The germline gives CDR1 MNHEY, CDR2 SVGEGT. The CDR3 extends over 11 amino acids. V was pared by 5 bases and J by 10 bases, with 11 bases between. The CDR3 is CASSERSIAFF. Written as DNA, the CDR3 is TGTGCCAGCAGTGAAAGATCCATAGCTTTCTTT.

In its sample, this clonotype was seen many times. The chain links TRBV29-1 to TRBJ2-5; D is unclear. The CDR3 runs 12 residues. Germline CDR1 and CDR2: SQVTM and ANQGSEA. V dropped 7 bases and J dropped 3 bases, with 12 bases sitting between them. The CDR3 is CSATPHEETQYF. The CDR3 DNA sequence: TGCAGCGCAACCCCTCATGAAGAGACCCAGTACTTC.

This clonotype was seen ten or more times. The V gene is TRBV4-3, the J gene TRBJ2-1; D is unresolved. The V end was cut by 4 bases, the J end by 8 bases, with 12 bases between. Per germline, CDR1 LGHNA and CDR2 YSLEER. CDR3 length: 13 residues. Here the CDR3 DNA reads TGCGCCAGCAGCCCCCAAGTAGGTGATGAGCAGTTCTTC. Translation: CASSPQVGDEQFF.

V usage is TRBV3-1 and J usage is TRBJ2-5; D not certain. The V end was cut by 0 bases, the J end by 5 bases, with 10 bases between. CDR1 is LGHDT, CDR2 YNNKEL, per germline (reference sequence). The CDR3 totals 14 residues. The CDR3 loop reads CASSQETVRETQYF. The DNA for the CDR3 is TGTGCCAGCAGCCAAGAAACAGTTCGGGAGACCCAGTACTTC.

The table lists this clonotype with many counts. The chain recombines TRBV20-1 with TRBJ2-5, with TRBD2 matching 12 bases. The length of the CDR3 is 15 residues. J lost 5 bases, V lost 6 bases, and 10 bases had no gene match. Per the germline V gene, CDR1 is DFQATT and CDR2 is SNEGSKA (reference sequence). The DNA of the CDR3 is TGCAGTGCCTCAAGACTAGCGGGAGCCCCGGAGACCCAGTACTTC. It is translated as CSASRLAGAPETQYF.

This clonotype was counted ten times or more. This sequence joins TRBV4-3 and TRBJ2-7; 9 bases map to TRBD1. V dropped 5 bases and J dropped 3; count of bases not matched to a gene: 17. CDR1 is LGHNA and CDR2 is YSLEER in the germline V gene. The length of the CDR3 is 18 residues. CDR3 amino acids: CASSIDLPGQGYIYEQYF. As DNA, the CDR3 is TGCGCCAGCAGCATAGACCTCCCGGGACAGGGATATATCTACGAGCAGTACTTC.

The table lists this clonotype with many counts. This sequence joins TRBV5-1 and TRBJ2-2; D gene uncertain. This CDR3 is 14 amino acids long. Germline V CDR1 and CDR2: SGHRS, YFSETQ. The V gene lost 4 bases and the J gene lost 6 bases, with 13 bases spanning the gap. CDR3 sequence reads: CASSPQRPSGELFF. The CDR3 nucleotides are TGCGCCAGCAGCCCCCAACGGCCTTCCGGGGAGCTGTTTTTT.

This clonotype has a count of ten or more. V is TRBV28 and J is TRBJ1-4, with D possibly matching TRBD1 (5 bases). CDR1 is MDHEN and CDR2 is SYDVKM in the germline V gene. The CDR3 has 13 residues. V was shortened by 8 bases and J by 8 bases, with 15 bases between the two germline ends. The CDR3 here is CASGGQGLEKLFF. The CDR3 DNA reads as TGTGCCAGCGGGGGTCAGGGACTAGAAAAACTGTTTTTT. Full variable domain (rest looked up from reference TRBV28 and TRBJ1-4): DVKVTQSSRYLVKRTGEKVFLECVQDMDHENMFWYRQDPGLGLRLIYFSYDVKMKEKGDIPEGYSVSREKKERFSLILESASTNQTSMYLCASGGQGLEKLFFGSGTQLSVL.

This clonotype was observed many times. The CDR3 protein is CASSLVRETDTQYF. The CDR3 region has the DNA TGCGCCAGCAGCTTGGTCCGCGAGACAGATACGCAGTATTTT. V and J are TRBV5-1 and TRBJ2-3, with unresolved D. Deletions cut 0 bases from V and 3 bases from J, with 8 bases between. The CDR3 runs 14 residues. Germline CDR1 and CDR2: SGHRS and YFSETQ.

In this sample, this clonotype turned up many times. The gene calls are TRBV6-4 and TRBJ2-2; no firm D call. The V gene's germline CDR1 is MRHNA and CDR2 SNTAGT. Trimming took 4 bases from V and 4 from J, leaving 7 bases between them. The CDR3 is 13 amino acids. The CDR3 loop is CASSVVPTGELFF. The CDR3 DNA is TGTGCCAGCAGTGTCGTCCCCACCGGGGAGCTGTTTTTT.

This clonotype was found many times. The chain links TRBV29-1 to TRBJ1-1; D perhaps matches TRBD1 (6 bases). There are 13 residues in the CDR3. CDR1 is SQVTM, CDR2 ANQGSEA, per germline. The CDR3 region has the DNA TGCACCGGGGGCGAGGGGACAAACACTGAAGCTTTCTTT. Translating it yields CTGGEGTNTEAFF.

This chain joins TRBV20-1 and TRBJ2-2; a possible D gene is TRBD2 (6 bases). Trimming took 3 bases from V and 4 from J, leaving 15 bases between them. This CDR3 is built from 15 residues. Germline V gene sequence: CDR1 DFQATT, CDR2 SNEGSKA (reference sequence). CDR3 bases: TGCAGTGCTAGGGACCGGGAGTGGAGCACCGGGGAGCTGTTTTTT. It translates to CSARDREWSTGELFF.

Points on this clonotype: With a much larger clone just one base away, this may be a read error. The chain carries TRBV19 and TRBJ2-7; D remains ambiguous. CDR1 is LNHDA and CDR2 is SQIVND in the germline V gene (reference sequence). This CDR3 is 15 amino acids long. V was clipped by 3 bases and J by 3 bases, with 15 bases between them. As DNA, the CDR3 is TGTGCCAGTAGTATTTCCCAGGACGATGACTACGAGCAGTACTTC. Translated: CASSISQDDDYEQYF.

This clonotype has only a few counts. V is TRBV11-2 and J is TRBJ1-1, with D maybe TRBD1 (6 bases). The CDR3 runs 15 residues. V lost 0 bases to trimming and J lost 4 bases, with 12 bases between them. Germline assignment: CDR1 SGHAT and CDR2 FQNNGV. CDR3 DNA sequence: TGTGCCAGCAGCTTAGAGGGCACAGGGAGCACTGAAGCTTTCTTT. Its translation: CASSLEGTGSTEAFF.

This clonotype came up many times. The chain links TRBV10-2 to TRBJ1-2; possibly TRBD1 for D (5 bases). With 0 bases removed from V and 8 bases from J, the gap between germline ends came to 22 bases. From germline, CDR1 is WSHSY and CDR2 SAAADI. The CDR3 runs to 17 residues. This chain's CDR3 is CASSESSGATVVWGYTF. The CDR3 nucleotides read TGCGCCAGCAGTGAGTCGAGCGGGGCCACAGTTGTATGGGGCTACACCTTC.

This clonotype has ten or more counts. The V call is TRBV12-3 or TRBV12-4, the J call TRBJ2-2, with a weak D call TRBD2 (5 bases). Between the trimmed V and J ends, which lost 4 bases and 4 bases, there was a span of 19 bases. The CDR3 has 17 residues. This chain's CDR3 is CASSSRYGVASTGELFF. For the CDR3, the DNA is TGTGCCAGCAGTTCCCGGTACGGGGTAGCGAGCACCGGGGAGCTGTTTTTT.

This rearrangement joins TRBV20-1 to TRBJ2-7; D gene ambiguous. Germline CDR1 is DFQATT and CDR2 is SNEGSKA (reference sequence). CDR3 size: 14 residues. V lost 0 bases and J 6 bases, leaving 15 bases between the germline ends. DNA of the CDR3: TGCAGTGCTAGAGATTGGGTGAGTTCCGGCGAGCAGTACTTC. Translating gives CSARDWVSSGEQYF.

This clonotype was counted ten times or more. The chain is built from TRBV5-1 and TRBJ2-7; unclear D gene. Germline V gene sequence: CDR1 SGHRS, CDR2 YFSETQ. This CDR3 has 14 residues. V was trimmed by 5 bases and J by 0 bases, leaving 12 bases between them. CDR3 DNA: TGCGCCAGCAGGAATAGAGTGAGCTCCTACGAGCAGTACTTC. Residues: CASRNRVSSYEQYF.

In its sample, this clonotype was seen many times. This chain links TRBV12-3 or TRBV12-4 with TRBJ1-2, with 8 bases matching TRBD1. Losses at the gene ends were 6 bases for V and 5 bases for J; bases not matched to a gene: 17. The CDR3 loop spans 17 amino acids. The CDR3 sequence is CASSSADREEGAYGYTF. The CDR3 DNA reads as TGTGCCAGCAGCTCAGCGGACAGGGAGGAGGGGGCTTATGGCTACACCTTC.

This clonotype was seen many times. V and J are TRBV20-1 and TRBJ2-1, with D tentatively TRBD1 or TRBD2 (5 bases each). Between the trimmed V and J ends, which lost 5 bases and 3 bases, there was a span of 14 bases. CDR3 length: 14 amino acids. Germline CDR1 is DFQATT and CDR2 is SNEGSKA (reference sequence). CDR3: CSAETGTNYNEQFF. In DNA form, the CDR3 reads TGCAGTGCTGAAACCGGGACGAACTACAATGAGCAGTTCTTC.

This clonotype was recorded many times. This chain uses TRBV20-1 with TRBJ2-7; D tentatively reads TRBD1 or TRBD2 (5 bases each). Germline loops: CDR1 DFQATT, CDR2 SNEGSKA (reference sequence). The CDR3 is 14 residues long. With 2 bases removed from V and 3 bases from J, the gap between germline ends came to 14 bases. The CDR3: CSARPPGRNYEQYF. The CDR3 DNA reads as TGCAGTGCTAGACCCCCGGGACGCAACTACGAGCAGTACTTC.

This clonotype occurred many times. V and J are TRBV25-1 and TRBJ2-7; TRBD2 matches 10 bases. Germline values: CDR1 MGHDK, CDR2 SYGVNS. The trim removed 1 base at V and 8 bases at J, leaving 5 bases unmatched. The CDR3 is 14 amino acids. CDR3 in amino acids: CASSESGLAEKQYF. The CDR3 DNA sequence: TGTGCCAGCAGTGAATCCGGACTAGCGGAGAAGCAGTACTTC.